Each of the 13 T cell receptor beta chains below was sequenced from the same sample in a study of blood T cell repertoires in COVID-19. Clones were read by immunoSEQ multiplex PCR, and TCRdb kept only the in-frame ones, dropping some. The table lists 100,000 to 150,000 clones, about 88% of them singletons. The sample consisted of PBMCs or T cells enriched from blood (not recorded which). The receptors here all came from a man aged 35 to 55 with acute COVID-19.

The chain couples TRBV7-9 to TRBJ2-7; TRBD1 matches at 9 bases. The germline V gene encodes CDR1 SEHNR and CDR2 FQNEAQ (reference sequence). The CDR3 covers 15 residues. Trimming took 1 base from V and 4 from J; bases not matched to a gene: 5. The CDR3 nucleotides read TGTGCCAGCAGCTTAGGGACAGGGGTTTCTTACGAGCAGTACTTC. Translated, it gives CASSLGTGVSYEQYF.

V gene TRBV6-5 combines with J gene TRBJ2-7, with TRBD1 matching over 7 bases. The CDR3 is 15 residues long. Germline CDR1 MNHEY, CDR2 SVGAGI. The trim removed 4 bases at V and 3 bases at J, leaving 9 bases unmatched. The DNA for the CDR3 is TGTGCCAGCAGTTCCACAGGGGTCGGCGACTACGAGCAGTACTTC. Its translation is CASSSTGVGDYEQYF.

A single count supports this clone. The chain uses TRBV10-1 and TRBJ2-1; 9 bases map to TRBD2. This CDR3 is 16 amino acids long. The V gene end was trimmed by 0 bases and the J gene end by 4 bases; junction bases not matched to a gene: 4. Per the germline V gene, CDR1 is WNHNN and CDR2 is SYGVQD (reference sequence). The CDR3 loop is CASSESTLAGYNEQFF. DNA for the CDR3: TGCGCCAGCAGTGAGTCGACACTAGCGGGTTACAATGAGCAGTTCTTC.

The chain combines TRBV27 with TRBJ2-3, with TRBD1 as a possible D gene (7 bases). Germline V gene data show CDR1 as MNHEY and CDR2 as SMNVEV (reference sequence). The ends were cut back, 4 bases at V and 2 bases at J, with 25 bases in the middle. This CDR3 region has 19 residues. CDR3 region: CASSSKGQLGPGDTDTQYF. The CDR3 DNA reads TGTGCCAGCAGTTCCAAGGGACAGCTGGGTCCGGGGGACACAGATACGCAGTATTTT.

CDR3 DNA: TGTGCCAGCAGTGAATCGGCTAGCGGGAAAAAGTCCTACGAGCAGTACTTC. Translating gives CASSESASGKKSYEQYF. The genes are TRBV2 and TRBJ2-7; 9 bases are a match to TRBD2. The CDR3 loop spans 17 amino acids. Unmatched junction bases numbered 9, after V lost 2 bases and J lost 1 base. Germline V gene data show CDR1 as SNHLY and CDR2 as FYNNEI.

This chain joins TRBV10-2 and TRBJ2-3; 16 bases agree with TRBD2. This CDR3 spans 17 amino acids. The junction had 7 bases not matched to a gene; V was cut back by 9 bases and J by 1 base. Germline CDR1 WSHSY, CDR2 SAAADI. The DNA of the CDR3 is TGCGCCAGTACACCGGGACTAGCGGGGGGGCGCACAGATACGCAGTATTTT. Residues: CASTPGLAGGRTDTQYF.

V gene TRBV5-1 combines with J gene TRBJ2-3, with TRBD2 matching 9 bases. Germline V gives CDR1 SGHRS, CDR2 YFSETQ. The V gene end was trimmed by 1 base and the J gene end by 0 bases; junction bases not matched to a gene: 6. The CDR3 loop spans 17 amino acids. The CDR3 loop reads CASSLSPSGTSTDTQYF. In nucleotides, the CDR3 is TGCGCCAGCAGCTTGAGCCCTAGCGGGACCAGCACAGATACGCAGTATTTT.

The rearrangement links TRBV2 to TRBJ1-2; no reliable D call. V lost 0 bases and J lost 2, with 10 bases in between. The CDR3 sequence is 15 residues long. Looked up from germline, CDR1 is SNHLY and CDR2 is FYNNEI. The CDR3 here is CASSEAPTENYGYTF. DNA for the CDR3: TGTGCCAGCAGTGAAGCGCCGACGGAGAACTATGGCTACACCTTC.

The J gene is TRBJ2-7, the V gene TRBV19; a weak D match, TRBD1 (5 bases). Germline V gives CDR1 LNHDA, CDR2 SQIVND (reference sequence). V was cut by 3 bases and J by 3 bases, with 12 bases left in between. The CDR3 length is 14 residues. DNA of the CDR3: TGTGCCAGTAGTATTAATCCAGGGCTCTACGAGCAGTACTTC. Translated: CASSINPGLYEQYF.

V gene TRBV6-5 combines with J gene TRBJ1-5; TRBD1 matches 7 bases. The J segment lost 7 bases and the V segment lost 2 bases, leaving 2 bases of the junction unmatched. CDR3 length: 13 amino acids. The germline gives CDR1 MNHEY, CDR2 SVGAGI. This CDR3 reads CASSYQGDQPQHF. CDR3 nucleotide sequence: TGTGCCAGCAGTTACCAGGGGGACCAGCCCCAGCATTTT.

This rearrangement joins TRBV19 to TRBJ2-3; TRBD1 matches 8 bases. The junction had 3 bases not matched to a gene; V was cut back by 2 bases and J by 5 bases. The CDR3 runs to 14 residues. The germline V gene has CDR1 LNHDA and CDR2 SQIVND (reference sequence). In DNA form, the CDR3 reads TGTGCCAGTAGTATAACAGGGGGGAAAGATACGCAGTATTTT. Protein product: CASSITGGKDTQYF.

The chain joins TRBV19 to TRBJ1-3; D unresolved. The CDR3 runs to 15 residues. Germline V gene data show CDR1 as LNHDA and CDR2 as SQIVND (reference sequence). V lost 6 bases and J lost 0, with 12 bases in between. CDR3: CASSPTEFSGNTIYF. CDR3 in DNA: TGTGCCAGTAGCCCGACTGAATTCTCTGGAAACACCATATATTTT.

The J gene is TRBJ2-7, the V gene TRBV7-9, with 13 bases fitting TRBD2. This CDR3 spans 14 amino acids. Germline V gene sequence: CDR1 SEHNR, CDR2 FQNEAQ (reference sequence). The junction had 7 bases not matched to a gene; V was cut back by 5 bases and J by 9 bases. CDR3 sequence: CASSPGLAGAGQYF. The DNA of the CDR3 is TGTGCCAGCAGCCCAGGACTAGCGGGGGCCGGGCAGTACTTC.